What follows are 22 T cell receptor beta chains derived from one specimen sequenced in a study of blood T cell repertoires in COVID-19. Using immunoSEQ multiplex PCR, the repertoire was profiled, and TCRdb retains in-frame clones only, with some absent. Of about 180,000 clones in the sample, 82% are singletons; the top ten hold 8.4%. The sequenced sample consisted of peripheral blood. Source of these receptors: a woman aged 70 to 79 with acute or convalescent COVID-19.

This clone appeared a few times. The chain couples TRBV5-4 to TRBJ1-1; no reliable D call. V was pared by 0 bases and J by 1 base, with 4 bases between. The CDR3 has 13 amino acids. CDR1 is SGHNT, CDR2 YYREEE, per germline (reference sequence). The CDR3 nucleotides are TGTGCCAGCAGCTTGGACAGGAACACTGAAGCTTTCTTT. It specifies CASSLDRNTEAFF.

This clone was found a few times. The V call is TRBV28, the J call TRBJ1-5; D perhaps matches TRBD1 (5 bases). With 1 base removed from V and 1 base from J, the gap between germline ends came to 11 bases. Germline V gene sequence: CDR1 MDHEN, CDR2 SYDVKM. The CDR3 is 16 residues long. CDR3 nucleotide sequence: TGTGCCAGCAGTTTATTTCTCCCAGGGAGCAATCAGCCCCAGCATTTT. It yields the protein CASSLFLPGSNQPQHF. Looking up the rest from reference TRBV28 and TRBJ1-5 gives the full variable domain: DVKVTQSSRYLVKRTGEKVFLECVQDMDHENMFWYRQDPGLGLRLIYFSYDVKMKEKGDIPEGYSVSREKKERFSLILESASTNQTSMYLCASSLFLPGSNQPQHFGDGTRLSIL.

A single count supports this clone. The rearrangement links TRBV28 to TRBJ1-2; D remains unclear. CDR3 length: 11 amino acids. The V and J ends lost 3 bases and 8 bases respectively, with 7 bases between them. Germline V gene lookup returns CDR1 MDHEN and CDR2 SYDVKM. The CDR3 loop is CASSFAGGYTF. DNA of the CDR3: TGTGCCAGCAGTTTTGCGGGAGGCTACACCTTC.

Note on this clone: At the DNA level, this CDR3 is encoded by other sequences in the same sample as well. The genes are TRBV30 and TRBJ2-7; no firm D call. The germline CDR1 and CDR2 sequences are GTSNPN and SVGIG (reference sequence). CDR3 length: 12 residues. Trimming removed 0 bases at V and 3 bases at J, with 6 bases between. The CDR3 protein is CAWSVSVYEQYF. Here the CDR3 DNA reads TGTGCCTGGAGTGTTTCAGTCTACGAGCAGTACTTC. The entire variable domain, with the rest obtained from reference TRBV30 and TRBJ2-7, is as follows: SQTIHQWPATLVQPVGSPLSLECTVEGTSNPNLYWYRQAAGRGLQLLFYSVGIGQISSEVPQNLSASRPQDRQFILSSKKLLLSDSGFYLCAWSVSVYEQYFGPGTRLTVT.

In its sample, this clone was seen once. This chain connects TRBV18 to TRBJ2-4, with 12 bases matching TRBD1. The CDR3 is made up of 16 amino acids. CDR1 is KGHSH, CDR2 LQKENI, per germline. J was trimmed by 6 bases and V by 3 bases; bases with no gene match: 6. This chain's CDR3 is CASSPPGQGAVNIQYF. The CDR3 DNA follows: TGTGCCAGCTCACCTCCGGGACAGGGGGCTGTAAACATTCAGTACTTC.

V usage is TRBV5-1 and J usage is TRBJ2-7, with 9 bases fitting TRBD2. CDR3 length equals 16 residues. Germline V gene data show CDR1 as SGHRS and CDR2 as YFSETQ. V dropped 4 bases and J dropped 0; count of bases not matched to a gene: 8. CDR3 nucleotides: TGCGCCAGCAGCCCCGGTCCTAGCGGGATCTCCTACGAGCAGTACTTC. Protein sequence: CASSPGPSGISYEQYF. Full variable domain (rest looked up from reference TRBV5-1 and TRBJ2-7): KAGVTQTPRYLIKTRGQQVTLSCSPISGHRSVSWYQQTPGQGLQFLFEYFSETQRNKGNFPGRFSGRQFSNSRSEMNVSTLELGDSALYLCASSPGPSGISYEQYFGPGTRLTVT.

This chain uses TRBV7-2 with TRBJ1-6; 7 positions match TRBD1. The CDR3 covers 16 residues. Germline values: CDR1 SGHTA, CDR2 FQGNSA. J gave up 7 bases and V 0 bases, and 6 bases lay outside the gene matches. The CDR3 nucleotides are TGTGCCAGCAGCTTAGCTACCGGGACAGCCAATTCACCCCTCCACTTT. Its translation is CASSLATGTANSPLHF.

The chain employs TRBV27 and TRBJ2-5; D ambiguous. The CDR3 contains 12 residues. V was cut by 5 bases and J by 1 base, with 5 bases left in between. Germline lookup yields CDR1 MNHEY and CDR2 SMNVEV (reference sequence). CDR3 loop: CASSPSQETQYF. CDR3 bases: TGTGCCAGCAGTCCCTCCCAAGAGACCCAGTACTTC.

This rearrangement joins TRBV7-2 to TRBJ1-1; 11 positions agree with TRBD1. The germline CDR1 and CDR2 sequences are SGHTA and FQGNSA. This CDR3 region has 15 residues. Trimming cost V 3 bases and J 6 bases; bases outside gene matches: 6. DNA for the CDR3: TGTGCCAGCAGCTTGGGACGGGGACAGGGGGCTGAAGCTTTCTTT. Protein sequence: CASSLGRGQGAEAFF.

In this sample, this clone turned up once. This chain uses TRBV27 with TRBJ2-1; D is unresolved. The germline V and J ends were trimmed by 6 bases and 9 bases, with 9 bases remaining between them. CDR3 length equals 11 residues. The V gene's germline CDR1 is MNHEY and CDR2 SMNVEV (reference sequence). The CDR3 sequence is CASRRTGEQFF. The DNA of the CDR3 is TGTGCCAGCAGAAGAACCGGTGAGCAGTTCTTC.

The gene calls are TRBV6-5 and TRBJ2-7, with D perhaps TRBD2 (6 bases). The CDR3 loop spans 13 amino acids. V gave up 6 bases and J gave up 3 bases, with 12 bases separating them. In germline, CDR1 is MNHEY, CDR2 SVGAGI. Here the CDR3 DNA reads TGTGCCAGCAGGGGGGGAGGACTCTACGAGCAGTACTTC. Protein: CASRGGGLYEQYF.

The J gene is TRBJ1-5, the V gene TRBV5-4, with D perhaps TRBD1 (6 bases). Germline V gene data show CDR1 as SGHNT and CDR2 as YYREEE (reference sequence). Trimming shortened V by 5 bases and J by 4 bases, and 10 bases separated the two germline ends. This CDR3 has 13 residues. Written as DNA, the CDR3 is TGTGCCAGCAGTCGGGACATTAATCAGCCCCAGCATTTT. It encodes CASSRDINQPQHF.

CDR3 coding DNA: TGTGCCAGCTCACCACCTTCCGGGGGGCGGACTGGCTACAATGAGCAGTTCTTC. Its translation: CASSPPSGGRTGYNEQFF. The chain recombines TRBV18 with TRBJ2-1, with a weak D call TRBD2 (7 bases). The CDR3 is 18 amino acids. Germline CDR1 KGHSH, CDR2 LQKENI. V lost 0 bases and J lost 3, with 18 bases in between.

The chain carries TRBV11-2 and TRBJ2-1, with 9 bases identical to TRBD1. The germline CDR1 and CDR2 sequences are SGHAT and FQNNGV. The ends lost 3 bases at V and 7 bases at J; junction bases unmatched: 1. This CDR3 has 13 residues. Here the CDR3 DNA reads TGTGCCAGCAGCTTGACAGGGGGGAATGAGCAGTTCTTC. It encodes CASSLTGGNEQFF.

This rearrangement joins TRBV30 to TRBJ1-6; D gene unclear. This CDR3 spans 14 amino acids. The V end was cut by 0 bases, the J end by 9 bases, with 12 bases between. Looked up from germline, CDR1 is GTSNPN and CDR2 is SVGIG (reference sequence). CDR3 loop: CAWSVTGKGSPLHF. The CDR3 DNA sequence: TGTGCCTGGAGTGTAACGGGGAAGGGTTCACCCCTCCACTTT.

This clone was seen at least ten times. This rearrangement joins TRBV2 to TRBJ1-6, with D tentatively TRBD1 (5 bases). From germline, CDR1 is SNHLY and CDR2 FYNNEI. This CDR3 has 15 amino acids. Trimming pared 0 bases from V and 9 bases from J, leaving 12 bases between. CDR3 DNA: TGTGCCAGCAGTGAAGCGGGGGGATTTGCTTCACCCCTCCACTTT. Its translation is CASSEAGGFASPLHF. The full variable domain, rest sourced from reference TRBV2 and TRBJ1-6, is EPEVTQTPSHQVTQMGQEVILRCVPISNHLYFYWYRQILGQKVEFLVSFYNNEISEKSEIFDDQFSVERPDGSNFTLKIRSTKLEDSAMYFCASSEAGGFASPLHFGNGTRLTVT.

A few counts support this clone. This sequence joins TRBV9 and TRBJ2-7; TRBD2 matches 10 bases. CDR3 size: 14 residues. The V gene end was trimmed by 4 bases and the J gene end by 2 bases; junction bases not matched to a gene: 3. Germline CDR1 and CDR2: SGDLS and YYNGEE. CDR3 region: CASSRGLAAYEQYF. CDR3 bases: TGTGCCAGCAGCCGCGGACTAGCGGCCTACGAGCAGTACTTC.

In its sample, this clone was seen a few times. This CDR3 is CASSSRETNVLTF. CDR3 nucleotides: TGTGCCAGCAGCAGCAGGGAAACCAACGTCCTGACTTTC. The chain is built from TRBV7-9 and TRBJ2-6; possibly TRBD1 for D (5 bases). The CDR3 consists of 13 residues. V lost 5 bases and J lost 8, with 10 bases in between. Germline V gene data show CDR1 as SEHNR and CDR2 as FQNEAQ (reference sequence).

As DNA, the CDR3 is TGCGCCAGCAGCCTAGAAGGGGACAGCTCCTACGAGCAGTACTTC. Residues: CASSLEGDSSYEQYF. The chain is built from TRBV4-1 and TRBJ2-7; TRBD1 matches at 7 bases. CDR1 and CDR2 (germline): MGHRA, YSYEKL. J was trimmed by 0 bases and V by 4 bases; bases with no gene match: 6. The length of the CDR3 is 15 residues.

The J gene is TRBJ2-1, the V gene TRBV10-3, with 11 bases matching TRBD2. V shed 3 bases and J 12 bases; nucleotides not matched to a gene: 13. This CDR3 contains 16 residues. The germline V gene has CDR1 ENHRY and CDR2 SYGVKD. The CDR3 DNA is TGTGCCATCAGTGATCACTCAGTGATAGCGGGGGGGCGGCAGTTCTTC. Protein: CAISDHSVIAGGRQFF.

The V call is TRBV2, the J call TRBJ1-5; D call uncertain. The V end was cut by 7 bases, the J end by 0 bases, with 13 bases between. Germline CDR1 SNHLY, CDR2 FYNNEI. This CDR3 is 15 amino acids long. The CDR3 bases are TGTGCCAGCACAGGTAACAGAAATAGCAATCAGCCCCAGCATTTT. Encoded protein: CASTGNRNSNQPQHF.

CDR3 DNA: TGTGCCAGCAGCGAGTCGACAGGGAACCTCGAGCAGTTCTTC. It encodes CASSESTGNLEQFF. The chain employs TRBV11-3 and TRBJ2-1; the match to TRBD1 covers 7 bases. CDR3 length equals 14 residues. Unmatched junction bases numbered 11, after V lost 5 bases and J lost 10 bases. The germline V gene encodes CDR1 SGHNT and CDR2 YENEEA.